A single T cell receptor beta chain is shown here with its context. In germline, CDR1 is SGHRS, CDR2 YFSETQ. The V and J ends lost 0 bases and 8 bases, in that order; junction bases with no gene match: 4. CDR3 length: 14 amino acids. The PCR contained 60 Vbeta and 13 Jbeta primers. Clones were sequenced by immunoSEQ multiplex PCR, and TCRdb holds only the in-frame ones, with some missing. The table has over 130,000 clones, 79% seen once; the top ten hold roughly 6.8%. This sample was included in a study of cytomegalovirus exposure and HLA in healthy donors. Study-level background: A previous analysis identified approximately 110 million unique TCR beta sequences derived from roughly 180 million T cells.

The chain employs TRBV5-1 and TRBJ1-4, with TRBD1 identical over 7 bases. Sequenced: PBMCs. The sequence derives from a man aged 45-65 years in good health and CMV-seropositive. CDR3 amino acids: CASSLDRGREKLFF. The CDR3 DNA reads as TGCGCCAGCAGCTTGGACAGGGGCCGGGAAAAACTGTTTTTT.